These T cell receptor beta chains were read from a single sample in a study of cytomegalovirus exposure and HLA in healthy donors. TCRdb's copy holds only in-frame clones and misses some; the assay was immunoSEQ multiplex PCR. The repertoire has roughly 170,000 clones, around 80% of them found once; the top ten carry 0.95% to 1.5%. Source material: PBMCs. The receptors originated from a girl aged 2 to 9 in good health and CMV-seropositive. The conserved cysteine and the conserved F or W are not part of the CDR3 here. Fields, in order: D gene, clone size, V gene, CDR3 protein. A D gene is named only where the DNA matches it firmly. A row's size may be missing; if present it is once, few, many or a size class.

d_call: TRBD2; clone_size: once; v_call: TRBV4-2; cdr3_aa: ASSQVASGGRWTETQY
d_call: NA; clone_size: NA; v_call: TRBV7-9; cdr3_aa: ASSLSVNYGYT
d_call: TRBD1; clone_size: NA; v_call: TRBV7-3; cdr3_aa: ASSSVGTGKGDTQY
d_call: TRBD2; clone_size: NA; v_call: TRBV30; cdr3_aa: AWSVASGATDTQY
d_call: NA; clone_size: once; v_call: TRBV25-1; cdr3_aa: ASSEYRSGGEAF
d_call: NA; clone_size: few; v_call: TRBV6-4; cdr3_aa: ASSEYREREKLF
d_call: NA; clone_size: NA; v_call: TRBV11-3; cdr3_aa: ASSLGCGGLAGNTIY
d_call: NA; clone_size: NA; v_call: TRBV25-1; cdr3_aa: ASSDGYGYT
d_call: TRBD2; clone_size: NA; v_call: TRBV11-2; cdr3_aa: ASSLGASGLPGREQF
d_call: NA; clone_size: NA; v_call: TRBV5-1; cdr3_aa: ASSSETGLRRGNTIY
d_call: NA; clone_size: few; v_call: TRBV12-1; cdr3_aa: ASSFVSGLWGRGNQPQH
d_call: NA; clone_size: NA; v_call: TRBV9; cdr3_aa: ASSPRGQIEAF
d_call: NA; clone_size: NA; v_call: TRBV2; cdr3_aa: ASSVDSRSGNTIY
d_call: NA; clone_size: NA; v_call: TRBV14; cdr3_aa: ASSRNSISGNTIY